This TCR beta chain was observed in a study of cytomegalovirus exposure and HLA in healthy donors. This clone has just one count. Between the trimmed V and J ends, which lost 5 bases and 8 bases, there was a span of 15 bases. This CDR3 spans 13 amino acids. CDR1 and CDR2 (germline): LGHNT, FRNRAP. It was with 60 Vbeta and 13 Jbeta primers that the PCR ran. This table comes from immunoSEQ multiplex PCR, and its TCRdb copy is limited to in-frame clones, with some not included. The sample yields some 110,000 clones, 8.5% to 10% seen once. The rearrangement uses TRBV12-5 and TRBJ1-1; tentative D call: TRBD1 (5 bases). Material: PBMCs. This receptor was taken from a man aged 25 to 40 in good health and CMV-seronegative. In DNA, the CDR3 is TGTGCTAGTGGTACTCAGACAGTAACCGAAGCTTTCTTT. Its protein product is CASGTQTVTEAFF.